The clone carrying this TCR beta chain was counted ten times or more. The antigen is undetermined. All donors came from Russia, were Caucasian and healthy, and spanned ages about 6 to 95. The use of a sample-barcoded 5' primer and a J-beta primer mix characterized a second PCR of roughly 7 to 11 cycles. TCRdb re-called the 5' RACE reads with MiXCR, one entry per CDR3 protein. Of hundreds of thousands of distinct CDR3 sequences in the sample, approximately 53% are singletons; the top ten hold roughly 25%. This sample is drawn from a study of blood T cells in healthy people across ages. Overall study results and limits: Estimates based on one million T cells were treated as lower bounds. Naive and antigen-experienced cells were not separated, limiting conclusive comparison. Naive T cell percentage showed a strong correlation with TCR beta diversity.

Trimming removed 1 base at V and 4 bases at J, with 8 bases between. This CDR3 has 14 amino acids. Per the germline V gene, CDR1 is MNHEY and CDR2 is SMNVEV (reference sequence). The rearrangement uses TRBV27 and TRBJ1-5; possibly TRBD1 for D (5 bases). The clonotype originates from a man in his forties or fifties in good health. Sequencing was done on a sample of blood. Here the CDR3 DNA reads TGTGCCAGCAGTTTATGGGGCAGAAATCAGCCCCAGCATTTT. Amino acid sequence: CASSLWGRNQPQHF.